This paragraph covers one T cell receptor beta chain sequence. The data were taken from a study of T-cell reconstitution after alpha-beta-depleted transplantation in children. Deletions cut 8 bases from V and 0 bases from J, with 10 bases between. Germline lookup yields CDR1 SQVTM and CDR2 ANQGSEA. The CDR3 runs to 13 residues. The authors prepared the TCRbeta library with unique molecular identifiers. TCRdb ran MiXCR on the PCR reads and lists one entry per CDR3 protein. The repertoire holds 490,000 or so distinct CDR3 sequences, about an eighth seen once, with about 5% in the top ten. The gene calls are TRBV29-1 and TRBJ1-4; D is ambiguous. Sequencing was performed on PBMCs from the stem cell graft donor, taken from the stem cell graft. This TCR was sampled from a human donor who donated a stem cell graft to a child with combined immunodeficiency. CDR3 sequence: CSTLTSTNEKLFF. The CDR3 region has the DNA TGCAGCACCTTGACCTCAACTAATGAAAAACTGTTTTTT.